The 11 T cell receptor beta chains reported below all come from one sample, sequenced in a study of blood T cells in healthy people across ages. A sample-barcoded 5' primer and a J-beta primer mix were used in a second PCR of about 7 to 11 cycles. TCRdb redid the calling of the 5' RACE reads with MiXCR, one entry per CDR3 protein. This table holds about 770,000 distinct CDR3 sequences, under 45% found once. Sequenced: blood. The source of these receptors is a man between 60 and 75 years old in good health.

A word on this clonotype: This may come from a read error, since a much larger clone is one base off. The CDR3 spells CASSPQRETQFF. DNA of the CDR3: TGTGCCAGCAGCCCCCAGAGAGAGACCCAGTTCTTC. The chain uses TRBV3-1 and TRBJ2-1, with no clear D. This CDR3 has 12 residues. The V end lost 4 bases, the J end lost 13 bases, and 14 bases lay between the germline ends. Germline assignment: CDR1 LGHDT and CDR2 YNNKEL (reference sequence).

Comment on this clonotype: A much larger clone differs by one base, so this may be a read error. The V gene is TRBV27, the J gene TRBJ2-3; the D gene is possibly TRBD2 (5 bases). The CDR3 runs 13 residues. Germline V CDR1 and CDR2: MNHEY, SMNVEV (reference sequence). The CDR3 nucleotides read TGTGCCCGCAGTAGGACTGGCACAGATACGCAGTATTTT. The encoded protein is CARSRTGTDTQYF.

The rearrangement links TRBV6-5 to TRBJ1-4, with 7 bases lining up with TRBD1. CDR3 length equals 16 residues. CDR1 and CDR2 (germline): MNHEY, SVGAGI. Trimming took 6 bases from V and 5 from J; bases not matched to a gene: 12. CDR3 sequence: CASRGTIDRVNEKLFF. The CDR3 DNA reads as TGTGCCAGCAGAGGAACAATCGACAGGGTCAATGAAAAACTGTTTTTT.

V and J are TRBV2 and TRBJ2-5, with TRBD2 matching 7 bases. The V segment lost 6 bases and the J segment 5 bases; nucleotides outside the gene matches: 9. Germline values: CDR1 SNHLY, CDR2 FYNNEI. CDR3 size: 14 residues. CDR3 amino acids: CASREGLPGETQYF. The CDR3 DNA reads as TGTGCCAGCAGAGAGGGACTACCAGGGGAGACCCAGTACTTC.

This clonotype was counted ten times or more. The CDR3 DNA sequence: TGCGCCAGCAGCCAAGACCAGGGAAGGCCGTACGAGCAGTACTTC. This encodes CASSQDQGRPYEQYF. V usage is TRBV4-1 and J usage is TRBJ2-7; tentative D call: TRBD1 (5 bases). The CDR3 spans 15 residues. Germline V gives CDR1 MGHRA, CDR2 YSYEKL. The V and J ends lost 0 bases and 4 bases respectively, with 13 bases between them.

The V call is TRBV5-1, the J call TRBJ1-1, with TRBD1 identical over 8 bases. CDR3 size: 13 residues. CDR1 is SGHRS and CDR2 is YFSETQ in the germline V gene. V dropped 4 bases and J dropped 7; count of bases not matched to a gene: 6. CDR3 residues: CASSGTGGSEAFF. DNA for the CDR3: TGCGCCAGCAGCGGAACAGGGGGGAGTGAAGCTTTCTTT.

This sequence joins TRBV20-1 and TRBJ1-5, with 8 bases identical to TRBD1. CDR3 size: 15 residues. Germline CDR1 reads DFQATT; CDR2 reads SNEGSKA (reference sequence). V trimming: 3 bases; J trimming: 2 bases; junction bases outside the gene matches: 6. CDR3 protein: CSASTTGVGNQPQHF. CDR3 bases: TGCAGTGCTAGTACGACAGGGGTCGGCAATCAGCCCCAGCATTTT.

The V gene is TRBV20-1, the J gene TRBJ2-7, with 11 bases identical to TRBD2. The CDR3 covers 15 residues. From germline, CDR1 is DFQATT and CDR2 SNEGSKA (reference sequence). V lost 0 bases to trimming and J lost 4 bases; unmatched junction nucleotides: 5. The CDR3 nucleotides read TGCAGTGCTAGAGATTCGGCTAGCGGGAGGTACGAGCAGTACTTC. Translating gives CSARDSASGRYEQYF.

This chain connects TRBV6-1 to TRBJ1-1, with a possible D match to TRBD1 (6 bases). This CDR3 is built from 15 residues. V dropped 2 bases and J dropped 1 base, with 11 bases sitting between them. CDR1 and CDR2 from the germline V gene are MNHNS and SASEGT. CDR3 residues: CASSERGHANTEAFF. In DNA form, the CDR3 reads TGTGCCAGCAGTGAACGGGGGCACGCGAACACTGAAGCTTTCTTT.

The chain couples TRBV12-3 or TRBV12-4 to TRBJ1-1; D is undetermined. The CDR3 is 13 residues long. V dropped 6 bases and J dropped 5 bases, with 13 bases sitting between them. The CDR3 loop is CASSSLRRTEAFF. In DNA, the CDR3 is TGTGCCAGCAGCTCGCTCAGGAGAACTGAAGCTTTCTTT.

The table lists this clonotype with a few counts. The chain links TRBV6-5 to TRBJ2-1; D is ambiguous. From germline, CDR1 is MNHEY and CDR2 SVGAGI. The ends were cut back, 3 bases at V and 7 bases at J, with 10 bases in the middle. The CDR3 is 13 amino acids. The DNA of the CDR3 is TGTGCCAGCAGTTATAAAGGGTTGAATGAGCAGTTCTTC. Amino acids: CASSYKGLNEQFF.